Following are 15 T cell receptor beta chains from one sample sequenced in a study of CD8 T cells in ankylosing spondylitis (dated 2017 in TCRdb). The library was generated by 5' RACE. Data came from an Illumina HiSeq 2500. TCRdb's own reprocessing of the public reads used fastp at Q25 and MiXCR and kept productive beta chains. Every distinct CDR3 protein forms one entry, paired with its most common genes and DNA. The sample table holds approximately 43,000 distinct CDR3 sequences, of which about 4% were seen once. Approximately 4% of the sample lies in the top ten. The sample was blood, either unsorted or a sorted T cell fraction (not recorded which). These receptors were taken from a female donor with ankylosing spondylitis or in good health (not recorded which).

This clonotype was seen repeatedly, ten times or more. The genes are TRBV9 and TRBJ1-3; D remains unclear. Germline lookup yields CDR1 SGDLS and CDR2 YYNGEE. The CDR3 is 16 residues long. Between the trimmed V and J ends, which lost 4 bases and 4 bases, there was a span of 18 bases. The CDR3 spells CASSPREGPRGNTIYF. The CDR3, as DNA: TGTGCCAGCAGCCCCCGTGAAGGCCCGAGAGGAAACACCATATATTTT.

This clonotype showed up many times. CDR3 residues: CASSWTRTGYSNQPQHF. The CDR3 nucleotides read TGTGCCAGCAGCTGGACCCGGACAGGGTATAGCAATCAGCCCCAGCATTTT. The chain links TRBV12-1 to TRBJ1-5; the table assigns TRBD1, which was not confirmed against the DNA. TRBV12-1 is described as a pseudogene. The CDR3 runs 17 residues.

This clonotype was recorded many times. The rearrangement joins TRBV9 to TRBJ1-1; TRBD1 might be the D (6 bases). Germline assignment: CDR1 SGDLS and CDR2 YYNGEE. The V gene lost 4 bases and the J gene lost 1 base, with 11 bases spanning the gap. This CDR3 spans 14 amino acids. CDR3 nucleotides: TGTGCCAGCAGCCCCACACAGGGGAACACTGAAGCTTTCTTT. Translating it yields CASSPTQGNTEAFF.

This clonotype was observed many times. The chain links TRBV9 to TRBJ1-2; no clear D. CDR1 is SGDLS and CDR2 is YYNGEE in the germline V gene. Between the trimmed V and J ends, which lost 6 bases and 7 bases, there was a span of 13 bases. The CDR3 has 12 residues. CDR3 in DNA: TGTGCCAGCACGAAGGGAACTTCTGGCTACACCTTC. Translated: CASTKGTSGYTF.

This clonotype was observed at least ten times. The genes are TRBV9 and TRBJ1-3, with 9 bases that match TRBD1. J gave up 7 bases and V 3 bases, and 8 bases lay outside the gene matches. Germline CDR1 and CDR2: SGDLS and YYNGEE. This CDR3 contains 15 residues. The CDR3 spells CASSASRTGENTIYF. As DNA, the CDR3 is TGTGCCAGCAGCGCCTCTCGGACAGGGGAGAACACCATATATTTT. Together with reference TRBV9 and TRBJ1-3, the CDR3 gives the full variable domain: DSGVTQTPKHLITATGQRVTLRCSPRSGDLSVYWYQQSLDQGLQFLIQYYNGEERAKGNILERFSAQQFPDLHSELNLSSLELGDSALYFCASSASRTGENTIYFGEGSWLTVV.

This clonotype appeared many times. V gene TRBV9 combines with J gene TRBJ1-1; maybe TRBD1 (6 bases). The CDR3 runs 16 residues. Trimming took 2 bases from V and 1 from J, leaving 15 bases between them. Germline CDR1 is SGDLS and CDR2 is YYNGEE. This CDR3 is CASSVGSPGANTEAFF. The DNA for the CDR3 is TGTGCCAGCAGCGTTGGAAGTCCAGGGGCGAACACTGAAGCTTTCTTT.

This clonotype was counted at least ten times. The V and J genes are TRBV9 and TRBJ1-4; D unclear. Trimming pared 0 bases from V and 4 bases from J, leaving 10 bases between. CDR1 and CDR2 (germline): SGDLS, YYNGEE. The CDR3 sequence is 15 residues long. CDR3 DNA sequence: TGTGCCAGCAGCGTAGGCCGGGTAGTTAATGAAAAACTGTTTTTT. This encodes CASSVGRVVNEKLFF.

This clonotype has a count of ten or more. The chain is built from TRBV9 and TRBJ2-3, with 7 bases that match TRBD2. The germline V gene has CDR1 SGDLS and CDR2 YYNGEE. J gave up 0 bases and V 0 bases, and 4 bases lay outside the gene matches. The CDR3 contains 16 residues. Written as DNA, the CDR3 is TGTGCCAGCAGCGTAGGGCTAGCGGAGAGCACAGATACGCAGTATTTT. Its translation is CASSVGLAESTDTQYF. Filled out from reference TRBV9 and TRBJ2-3, the complete variable domain reads DSGVTQTPKHLITATGQRVTLRCSPRSGDLSVYWYQQSLDQGLQFLIQYYNGEERAKGNILERFSAQQFPDLHSELNLSSLELGDSALYFCASSVGLAESTDTQYFGPGTRLTVL.

This clonotype was seen ten or more times. The rearrangement uses TRBV9 and TRBJ2-2; 9 positions agree with TRBD1. Germline loops: CDR1 SGDLS, CDR2 YYNGEE. V was pared by 4 bases and J by 4 bases, with 11 bases of the junction left unmatched. The CDR3 contains 17 residues. The CDR3 loop reads CASSLRGGQGFTGELFF. CDR3 sequence (DNA): TGTGCCAGCAGCCTACGGGGAGGACAGGGGTTCACCGGGGAGCTGTTTTTT. The full variable domain, its missing parts supplied by reference TRBV9 and TRBJ2-2, is DSGVTQTPKHLITATGQRVTLRCSPRSGDLSVYWYQQSLDQGLQFLIQYYNGEERAKGNILERFSAQQFPDLHSELNLSSLELGDSALYFCASSLRGGQGFTGELFFGEGSRLTVL.

In this sample, this clonotype turned up many times. V and J are TRBV9 and TRBJ2-1, with D hard to call. In germline, CDR1 is SGDLS, CDR2 YYNGEE. V dropped 0 bases and J dropped 4 bases, with 14 bases sitting between them. The CDR3 has 16 amino acids. CDR3 coding DNA: TGTGCCAGCAGCGTAGGGACCCTTCTATCTTACAATGAGCAGTTCTTC. Its translation: CASSVGTLLSYNEQFF.

The chain recombines TRBV9 with TRBJ2-3; D is unclear. V dropped 4 bases and J dropped 2 bases, with 11 bases sitting between them. Germline loops: CDR1 SGDLS, CDR2 YYNGEE. The CDR3 runs 14 residues. Here the CDR3 DNA reads TGTGCCAGCAGCAGGGCAGTACACACAGATACGCAGTATTTT. This gives the protein CASSRAVHTDTQYF.

The table lists this clonotype with many counts. The chain has TRBV9 and TRBJ2-7, with a tentative D call TRBD1 (5 bases). V gave up 3 bases and J gave up 3 bases, with 10 bases separating them. This CDR3 is built from 13 residues. Germline V gene lookup returns CDR1 SGDLS and CDR2 YYNGEE. As DNA, the CDR3 is TGTGCCAGCAGCGCCCAGGGCCTCTACGAGCAGTACTTC. Translated, it gives CASSAQGLYEQYF.

This clonotype was picked up many times. The chain is built from TRBV9 and TRBJ1-6; 7 bases agree with TRBD1. The V and J ends lost 3 bases and 7 bases, in that order; junction bases with no gene match: 13. The CDR3 has 17 residues. CDR1 and CDR2 (germline): SGDLS, YYNGEE. The CDR3 nucleotides are TGTGCCAGCAGCGCCCGGGACAGAATTATTGAGAATTCACCCCTCCACTTT. It codes for CASSARDRIIENSPLHF.

This clonotype was detected many times. The CDR3 spells CASSVATGNEQFF. CDR3 sequence (DNA): TGTGCCAGCAGCGTAGCTACGGGGAATGAGCAGTTCTTC. This chain joins TRBV9 and TRBJ2-1, with a possible D match to TRBD2 (5 bases). Trimming removed 0 bases at V and 7 bases at J, with 8 bases between. The CDR3 contains 13 residues. Germline assignment: CDR1 SGDLS and CDR2 YYNGEE.

Many counts were recorded for this clonotype. The chain carries TRBV9 and TRBJ2-1; a weak D match, TRBD2 (6 bases). V shed 4 bases and J shed 8 bases, with 19 bases lying between them. The CDR3 contains 15 residues. Germline CDR1 is SGDLS and CDR2 is YYNGEE. The CDR3 coding sequence is TGTGCCAGCAGCAAGGGAGGTCGCCCCGAGGATGAGCAGTTCTTC. This encodes CASSKGGRPEDEQFF.